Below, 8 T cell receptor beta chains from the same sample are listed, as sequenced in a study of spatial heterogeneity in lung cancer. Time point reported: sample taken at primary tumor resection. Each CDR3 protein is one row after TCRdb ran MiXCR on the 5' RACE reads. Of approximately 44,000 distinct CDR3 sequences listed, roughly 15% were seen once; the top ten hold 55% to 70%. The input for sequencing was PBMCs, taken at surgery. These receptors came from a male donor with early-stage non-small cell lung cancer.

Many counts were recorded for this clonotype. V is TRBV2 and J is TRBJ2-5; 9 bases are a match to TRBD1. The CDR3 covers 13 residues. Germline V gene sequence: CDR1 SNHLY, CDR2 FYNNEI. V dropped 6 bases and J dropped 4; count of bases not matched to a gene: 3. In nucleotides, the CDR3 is TGTGCCAGCAGCGGACAGGGGTCAGAGACCCAGTACTTC. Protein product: CASSGQGSETQYF.

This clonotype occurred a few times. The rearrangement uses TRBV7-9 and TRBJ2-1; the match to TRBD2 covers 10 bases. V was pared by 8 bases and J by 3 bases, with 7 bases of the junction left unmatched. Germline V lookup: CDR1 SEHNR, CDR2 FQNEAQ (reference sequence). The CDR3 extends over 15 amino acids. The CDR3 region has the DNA TGTGCCAGCGGGCCCGGGACTAGCGTCTACAATGAGCAGTTCTTC. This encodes CASGPGTSVYNEQFF. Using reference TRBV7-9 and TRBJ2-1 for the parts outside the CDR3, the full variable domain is DTGVSQNPRHKITKRGQNVTFRCDPISEHNRLYWYRQTLGQGPEFLTYFQNEAQLEKSRLLSDRFSAERPKGSFSTLEIQRTEQGDSAMYLCASGPGTSVYNEQFFGPGTRLTVL.

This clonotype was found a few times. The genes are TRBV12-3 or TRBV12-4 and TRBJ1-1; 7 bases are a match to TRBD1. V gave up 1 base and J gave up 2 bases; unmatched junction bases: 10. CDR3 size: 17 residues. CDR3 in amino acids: CASSLGRAGGRNTEAFF. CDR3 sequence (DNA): TGTGCCAGCAGTTTAGGAAGAGCAGGGGGGAGAAACACTGAAGCTTTCTTT.

CDR3 region: CASISGTGADTQYF. The CDR3 DNA follows: TGTGCCAGCATCTCCGGGACAGGGGCAGATACGCAGTATTTT. The chain uses TRBV7-9 and TRBJ2-3, with TRBD1 identical over 10 bases. CDR1 is SEHNR and CDR2 is FQNEAQ in the germline V gene (reference sequence). There are 14 residues in the CDR3. The junction had 5 bases not matched to a gene; V was cut back by 7 bases and J by 4 bases. The entire variable domain, with the rest obtained from reference TRBV7-9 and TRBJ2-3, is as follows: DTGVSQNPRHKITKRGQNVTFRCDPISEHNRLYWYRQTLGQGPEFLTYFQNEAQLEKSRLLSDRFSAERPKGSFSTLEIQRTEQGDSAMYLCASISGTGADTQYFGPGTRLTVL.

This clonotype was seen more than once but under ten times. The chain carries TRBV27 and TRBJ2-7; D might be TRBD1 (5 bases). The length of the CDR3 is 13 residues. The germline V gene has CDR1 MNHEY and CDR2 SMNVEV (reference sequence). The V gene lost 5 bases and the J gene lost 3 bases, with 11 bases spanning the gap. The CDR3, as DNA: TGTGCCAGCAGTCCCACAGGTTACTACGAGCAGTACTTC. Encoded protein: CASSPTGYYEQYF.

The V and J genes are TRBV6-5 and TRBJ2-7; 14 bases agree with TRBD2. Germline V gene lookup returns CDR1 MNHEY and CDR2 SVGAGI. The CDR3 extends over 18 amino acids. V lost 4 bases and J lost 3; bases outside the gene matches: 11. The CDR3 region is CASSFSGTSGSDNYEQYF. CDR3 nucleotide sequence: TGTGCCAGCAGTTTCTCCGGGACTAGCGGGAGTGACAACTACGAGCAGTACTTC.

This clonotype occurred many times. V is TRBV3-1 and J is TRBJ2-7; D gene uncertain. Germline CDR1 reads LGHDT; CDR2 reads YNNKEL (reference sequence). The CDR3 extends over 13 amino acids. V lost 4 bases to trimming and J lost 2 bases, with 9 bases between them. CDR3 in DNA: TGTGCCAGCAGCCGAGCAGGCCCCTACGAGCAGTACTTC. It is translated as CASSRAGPYEQYF.

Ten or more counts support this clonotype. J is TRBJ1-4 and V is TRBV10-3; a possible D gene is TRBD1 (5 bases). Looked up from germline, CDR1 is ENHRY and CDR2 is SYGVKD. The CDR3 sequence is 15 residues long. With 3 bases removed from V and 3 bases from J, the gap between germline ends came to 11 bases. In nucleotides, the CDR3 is TGTGCCATCAGTGAAAGGGGTTCAGCTAATGAAAAACTGTTTTTT. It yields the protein CAISERGSANEKLFF.